This T cell receptor beta chain was recovered during a study of T cells after yellow fever vaccination (dated 2019 in TCRdb). A note on the overall study: The SMART-Seq v4 Ultra Low Input RNA kit was used to prepare libraries from fractions with low cell numbers. Two healthy male donors, one aged 18 to 30 and one aged 30 to 40 years, were included in the cohort. To track T-cell clones before and after primary and booster YFV17D yellow fever vaccination, bulk TCR alpha and beta repertoires were sequenced longitudinally. Blood was collected at multiple timepoints before and after primary and secondary immunization, and bulk PBMC replicates and cell subsets were isolated.

The study at large found these results: Most clones expanded after primary vaccination (96% of CD4 and around 89% of CD8) were re-detected after the booster, suggesting that broad memory maintenance occurred. Compared with the primary T-cell response, the secondary T-cell response was weaker but faster, peaking on day 5 rather than day 15. A small share of clonotypes occurred in both CD4 and CD8 compartments, likely arising from convergent recombination. Computational filtering was required because FACS-sorted repertoires could contain abundant contaminating clonotypes from the bulk population. Only a couple of donors were included in the study, so the extent to which the findings can be generalized is limited.

Read against the paper, the sample's treatment or condition label means: live attenuated yellow fever vaccine strain. At each blood-draw timepoint, two biological replicates of bulk PBMCs were obtained. PBMCs were isolated from peripheral blood using a standard Ficoll-Paque protocol. RNA was extracted with TriZol from bulk PBMCs, CD4 and CD8 fractions, and dextramer-positive and dextramer-negative fractions. This clonotype was found a few times. The target of this receptor is not known. Nothing much larger sits one base from this clone, and base qualities are not available. These reads were obtained on an Illumina NovaSeq 6000. Synthesis of TCR cDNA relied on 5'RACE template switching, a step that introduced a universal primer site along with unique molecular identifiers. cDNA synthesis was primed from both the TCR alpha and TCR beta constant segments. Library amplification used two PCR steps, and the second PCR step added sample barcodes and sequencing adapters. Sequencing of the libraries was done on either Illumina HiSeq 2500 (2x100 bp) or NovaSeq (2x150 bp). Regarding the original processing steps: MIGEC handled demultiplexing of reads and collapsing into UMI consensus sequences, while MiXCR performed V(D)J alignment. Vaccine-responding clonotypes were defined with edgeR using replicate PBMC samples, requiring FDR below 0.01 and a log2 fold change above 5 up to day 15. Each bulk clonotype was labeled CD4 or CD8 based on which sequenced repertoire, CD4 or CD8, contained the clonotype at higher abundance. Using fastp trimming at Q25 and MiXCR clonotype assembly, TCRdb reanalyzed the public sequencing data and kept in-frame beta chains. Rows with one shared CDR3 protein collapse into an entry with the most common genes and DNA. TCRdb's processing, not the study's, gives the V and J calls here. This sample holds hundreds of thousands of distinct CDR3 sequences; approximately 4% were observed only once. The leading ten clones occupy 20% to 25% of the sample.

Per the germline V gene (reference sequence), GTSNPN is the CDR1 and SVGIG is the CDR2. The cysteine opens and the phenylalanine closes a CDR3 of 15 amino acids. Only CDR3 DNA is held: 45 bases, read in frame from base 1. From V the trimming removes 2 bases and from J it removes 2 bases, while the gene matches leave 6 bases of the junction unaccounted for. Sequences were derived from PBMCs, sampled 5 days after the yellow fever booster vaccination. The sequence joins TRBV30 to TRBJ2-1, with TRBD2 matching 7 junction bases. The clonotype originates from a man aged 18 to 30 who received the YFV17D yellow fever vaccine. The sequence in DNA is TGTGCCTGGAGTCCTACTAGCGTGCCCTACAATGAGCAGTTCTTC. Its product reads: CAWSPTSVPYNEQFF.